The entry below describes one T cell receptor beta chain. The target antigen is unknown. This sample was included in a study of OX40 agonist ivuxolimab in advanced cancers. Findings and limits, study-wide: The antigen specificity of the peripheral T cells (those that were expanded) was not determined. There was clonal expansion of CD4+ and CD8+ blood T cells by week 6 at 0.1 to 3.0 mg/kg.

CDR1 and CDR2 from the germline V gene are LGHNA and YSLEER. The V end lost 1 base, the J end lost 7 bases, and 17 bases lay between the germline ends. The CDR3 loop spans 15 amino acids. Generated by immunoSEQ multiplex PCR, the TCRdb table keeps only in-frame clones and is missing some. The repertoire holds about 58,000 clones, with over 80% as singletons. V usage is TRBV4-3 and J usage is TRBJ2-7; D call uncertain. The clonotype comes from an adult with an advanced solid tumor such as melanoma, head and neck, liver or kidney cancer. The specimen was CD4+ or CD8+ T cells sorted from blood, collected in a trial of the OX40 agonist ivuxolimab. The CDR3 region is CASSQARSPLREQYF. The CDR3 DNA sequence: TGCGCCAGCAGCCAAGCTCGGTCTCCCCTGAGGGAGCAGTACTTC.